The 16 T cell receptor beta chains listed next were all sequenced from one sample in a study of blood T cell repertoires in COVID-19. Assay used: immunoSEQ multiplex PCR; TCRdb lists only in-frame clones, some missing. The table records about 200,000 clones, 78% of them present only once. The specimen sequenced was peripheral blood. These receptors were obtained from a woman of 80 years or more with active or convalescent COVID-19.

The chain employs TRBV19 and TRBJ1-5; the D is unclear. Trimming shortened V by 4 bases and J by 5 bases, and 15 bases separated the two germline ends. Germline assignment: CDR1 LNHDA and CDR2 SQIVND (reference sequence). There are 15 residues in the CDR3. This CDR3 reads CASSKEVPGYQPQHF. The CDR3 DNA is TGTGCCAGTAGTAAAGAAGTCCCCGGGTATCAGCCCCAGCATTTT.

The chain links TRBV18 to TRBJ1-1; TRBD1 is a possible D gene (5 bases). This CDR3 contains 14 residues. V was cut by 5 bases and J by 1 base, with 11 bases left in between. Germline V gene lookup returns CDR1 KGHSH and CDR2 LQKENI. The CDR3 DNA sequence: TGTGCCAGCTCATTTAGCCAGGGGAACACTGAAGCTTTCTTT. It encodes CASSFSQGNTEAFF.

The chain couples TRBV18 to TRBJ1-6; weak D call: TRBD1 (5 bases). This CDR3 is 15 amino acids long. Germline V gives CDR1 KGHSH, CDR2 LQKENI. V was cut by 2 bases and J by 6 bases, with 11 bases left in between. The CDR3 region has the DNA TGTGCCAGCTCACCAGAGAGACAGAGTAATTCACCCCTCCACTTT. Translation gives CASSPERQSNSPLHF.

The rearrangement links TRBV27 to TRBJ2-5, with D possibly matching TRBD1 (7 bases). V gave up 5 bases and J gave up 2 bases, with 15 bases separating them. This CDR3 spans 15 amino acids. Germline assignment: CDR1 MNHEY and CDR2 SMNVEV (reference sequence). The CDR3 DNA reads TGTGCCAGCAGTGGACTACCGGGACAGCAAGAGACCCAGTACTTC. Translated, it gives CASSGLPGQQETQYF.

This chain connects TRBV5-1 to TRBJ1-5; TRBD1 aligns across 7 bases. The CDR3 runs to 14 residues. Trimming took 7 bases from V and 5 from J; bases not matched to a gene: 9. CDR1 SGHRS and CDR2 YFSETQ come from the germline V gene. The CDR3 DNA reads as TGCGCCAGCGCACAGGGGTGGCCGGATCAGCCCCAGCATTTT. Translated, it gives CASAQGWPDQPQHF.

The rearrangement links TRBV10-3 to TRBJ2-1; 14 bases fit TRBD2. Germline V CDR1 and CDR2: ENHRY, SYGVKD. After removal of 0 bases from V and 0 bases from J, the junction contained 7 bases not matched to a gene. The CDR3 runs to 20 residues. The CDR3 loop reads CAISESGTSGGLSSYNEQFF. DNA for the CDR3: TGTGCCATCAGTGAGTCCGGGACTAGCGGGGGTCTTAGCTCCTACAATGAGCAGTTCTTC.

This clone was seen only once. The CDR3, as DNA: TGTGCCAGCAGCTTGGACAGGGGGCAAGGGTTGAACACTGAAGCTTTCTTT. This codes for CASSLDRGQGLNTEAFF. V is TRBV5-6 and J is TRBJ1-1; TRBD1 matches 9 bases. The CDR3 length is 17 residues. The germline V gene has CDR1 SGHDT and CDR2 YYEEEE. With 0 bases clipped from V and 0 bases from J, the junction kept 6 bases outside the gene matches.

Many counts were recorded for this clone. The chain couples TRBV7-7 to TRBJ1-1, with D unresolved. The CDR3 is 16 residues long. Per the germline V gene, CDR1 is SSHAT and CDR2 is FNYEAQ (reference sequence). V was shortened by 2 bases and J by 2 bases, with 15 bases between the two germline ends. CDR3 residues: CASSLSRHKSNTEAFF. The DNA of the CDR3 is TGTGCCAGCAGCTTATCTCGACACAAGTCAAACACTGAAGCTTTCTTT.

The chain recombines TRBV7-2 with TRBJ1-1; 9 nucleotides agree with TRBD1. J lost 2 bases, V lost 4 bases, and 2 bases had no gene match. CDR3 length: 14 amino acids. In germline, CDR1 is SGHTA, CDR2 FQGNSA. CDR3 amino acids: CASSSQGANTEAFF. The CDR3, as DNA: TGTGCCAGCAGCTCACAGGGGGCTAACACTGAAGCTTTCTTT.

Note on this clone: The same CDR3 can be traced to other DNA sequences in this sample. The DNA for the CDR3 is TGTGCCAGCTCACCATCCCGCAGCTACAATGAGCAGTTCTTC. Translating gives CASSPSRSYNEQFF. The gene calls are TRBV18 and TRBJ2-1; no definite D call. There are 14 residues in the CDR3. The V end was cut by 2 bases, the J end by 3 bases, with 8 bases between. Germline V CDR1 and CDR2: KGHSH, LQKENI.

The chain is built from TRBV5-6 and TRBJ2-1, with 8 positions matching TRBD2. Germline lookup yields CDR1 SGHDT and CDR2 YYEEEE. This CDR3 is built from 11 residues. Trimming took 4 bases from V and 14 from J; bases not matched to a gene: 5. CDR3 DNA: TGTGCCAGCAGCCCCGGGACTAGGGAGTTCTTC. Amino acids: CASSPGTREFF.

The chain joins TRBV5-4 to TRBJ1-3; D possibly corresponds to TRBD1 (6 bases). CDR1 and CDR2 from the germline V gene are SGHNT and YYREEE (reference sequence). Trimming cost V 1 base and J 4 bases, with 12 bases left between them. The CDR3 has 15 residues. The CDR3 loop is CASSLPGGAGNTIYF. DNA of the CDR3: TGTGCCAGCAGCTTGCCCGGGGGGGCCGGAAACACCATATATTTT.

V gene TRBV3-1 (or the pseudogene TRBV3-2) combines with J gene TRBJ2-1, with 10 bases lining up with TRBD1. Germline loops: CDR1 LGHDT, CDR2 YNNKEL (reference sequence). The CDR3 loop spans 16 amino acids. The V gene end was trimmed by 3 bases and the J gene end by 2 bases; junction bases not matched to a gene: 4. The CDR3 loop reads CASSQMGTGAYNEQFF. The CDR3 nucleotides are TGTGCCAGCAGCCAGATGGGGACAGGGGCCTACAATGAGCAGTTCTTC.

The J gene is TRBJ1-1, the V gene TRBV3-1 (or the pseudogene TRBV3-2), with D hard to call. V gave up 0 bases and J gave up 5 bases, with 10 bases separating them. Germline assignment: CDR1 LGHDT and CDR2 YNNKEL (reference sequence). This CDR3 is built from 14 residues. The CDR3 loop is CASSQEWRRTEAFF. The CDR3 nucleotides read TGTGCCAGCAGCCAAGAATGGAGAAGGACTGAAGCTTTCTTT.

The V gene is TRBV7-9, the J gene TRBJ2-7; the match to TRBD1 covers 8 bases. Germline V CDR1 and CDR2: SEHNR, FQNEAQ (reference sequence). This CDR3 region has 15 residues. The junction had 8 bases not matched to a gene; V was cut back by 5 bases and J by 2 bases. CDR3 residues: CASSPRTGRPYEQYF. CDR3 nucleotide sequence: TGTGCCAGCAGCCCCCGGACAGGGCGACCCTACGAGCAGTACTTC.

CDR3 coding DNA: TGCGCCAGCAGCCTACCGGGACAGGGAGCCACCGGGGAGCTGTTTTTT. It codes for CASSLPGQGATGELFF. This chain links TRBV5-1 with TRBJ2-2; 9 positions agree with TRBD1. Trimming took 4 bases from V and 4 from J; bases not matched to a gene: 8. From germline, CDR1 is SGHRS and CDR2 YFSETQ. This CDR3 is built from 16 residues.